A single sample gave rise to the 14 T cell receptor beta chains below, sequenced in a study of cytomegalovirus exposure and HLA in healthy donors. 13 Jbeta primers and 60 Vbeta primers were used for the PCR. TCRdb's table, derived via immunoSEQ multiplex PCR, lists solely in-frame clones and lacks some. The data contain roughly 130,000 clones, 80% of them singletons. The sample comprised PBMCs. These receptors all come from a man aged 30 to 45 in good health and CMV-seronegative.

V and J are TRBV18 and TRBJ2-5; 10 bases agree with TRBD1. The V segment lost 3 bases and the J segment 10 bases; nucleotides outside the gene matches: 5. This CDR3 has 13 amino acids. Germline CDR1 is KGHSH and CDR2 is LQKENI. This CDR3 is CASSPTGTGDQYF. The CDR3 coding sequence is TGTGCCAGCTCACCGACCGGGACAGGGGACCAGTACTTC.

This clone was counted only a few times. The CDR3 DNA follows: TGCGCCAGCAGCTTCATGGGACAGGGGGCCGGCACTGAAGCTTTCTTT. It is translated as CASSFMGQGAGTEAFF. V gene TRBV5-1 combines with J gene TRBJ1-1, with 12 positions matching TRBD1. CDR3 length: 16 residues. Losses at the gene ends were 2 bases for V and 4 bases for J; bases not matched to a gene: 6. Germline V gene sequence: CDR1 SGHRS, CDR2 YFSETQ.

The CDR3 sequence is CASSLQGAGEKLFF. The CDR3 bases are TGTGCCAGCAGCCTGCAGGGGGCGGGGGAAAAACTGTTTTTT. V is TRBV5-5 and J is TRBJ1-4; 8 bases match TRBD1. CDR1 is SGHKS and CDR2 is YYEKEE in the germline V gene (reference sequence). V dropped 4 bases and J dropped 8; count of bases not matched to a gene: 7. This CDR3 region has 14 residues.

The V call is TRBV4-1, the J call TRBJ2-7, with D possibly TRBD1 on 5 matching bases. The CDR3 loop spans 13 amino acids. The germline V gene encodes CDR1 MGHRA and CDR2 YSYEKL. Trimming cost V 2 bases and J 4 bases, with 9 bases left between them. CDR3 amino acids: CASSQTQGYEQYF. The CDR3 bases are TGCGCCAGCAGCCAAACGCAGGGATACGAGCAGTACTTC.

DNA of the CDR3: TGTGCCAGCAGCCTTAGCAATCAGCCCCAGCATTTT. Protein: CASSLSNQPQHF. The V gene is TRBV7-2, the J gene TRBJ1-5; D is undetermined. Trimming cost V 5 bases and J 0 bases, with 2 bases left between them. The CDR3 loop spans 12 amino acids. The germline V gene has CDR1 SGHTA and CDR2 FQGNSA.

This clone was found a few times. The CDR3 sequence: CASSANYLGLAFF. CDR3 nucleotides: TGTGCCAGCAGCGCCAACTATTTGGGTCTGGCTTTCTTT. This rearrangement joins TRBV9 to TRBJ1-1; D is undetermined. The V end lost 3 bases, the J end lost 11 bases, and 17 bases lay between the germline ends. The CDR3 is 13 residues long. The germline gives CDR1 SGDLS, CDR2 YYNGEE.

The J gene is TRBJ2-7, the V gene TRBV30; 9 bases are shared with TRBD1. Germline V lookup: CDR1 GTSNPN, CDR2 SVGIG (reference sequence). J lost 5 bases, V lost 0 bases, and 8 bases had no gene match. The CDR3 extends over 15 amino acids. The CDR3 loop is CAWSVSNRGLHEQYF. For the CDR3, the DNA is TGTGCCTGGAGTGTATCTAACAGGGGGCTCCACGAGCAGTACTTC.

This chain connects TRBV7-9 to TRBJ2-5; 9 nucleotides agree with TRBD1. Per the germline V gene, CDR1 is SEHNR and CDR2 is FQNEAQ (reference sequence). Trimming removed 8 bases from V and 2 bases from J; junction bases left unmatched: 6. The CDR3 contains 14 residues. The CDR3 region has the DNA TGTGCCAGCGGGGGGACAGGGACTCAAGAGACCCAGTACTTC. Translating gives CASGGTGTQETQYF. The whole variable domain, remainder taken from reference TRBV7-9 and TRBJ2-5, is DTGVSQNPRHKITKRGQNVTFRCDPISEHNRLYWYRQTLGQGPEFLTYFQNEAQLEKSRLLSDRFSAERPKGSFSTLEIQRTEQGDSAMYLCASGGTGTQETQYFGPGTRLLVL.

The genes are TRBV5-4 and TRBJ1-2; no clear D gene. V was shortened by 3 bases and J by 7 bases, with 13 bases between the two germline ends. CDR3 length: 13 amino acids. CDR1 and CDR2 from the germline V gene are SGHNT and YYREEE (reference sequence). The CDR3 loop is CASSSGGLRGYTF. DNA for the CDR3: TGTGCCAGCAGCTCGGGAGGCCTTCGTGGCTACACCTTC.

The chain uses TRBV28 and TRBJ1-5; maybe TRBD1 (6 bases). The CDR3 is 14 amino acids. CDR1 is MDHEN, CDR2 SYDVKM, per germline. Trimming removed 2 bases from V and 6 bases from J, with 11 bases in between. The CDR3 region is CASSLGQNAQPQHF. CDR3 DNA: TGTGCCAGCAGTTTAGGACAGAACGCTCAGCCCCAGCATTTT.

The sample holds a few counts of this clone. V usage is TRBV6-5 and J usage is TRBJ1-5; maybe TRBD1 (5 bases). The length of the CDR3 is 15 residues. Trimming removed 2 bases at V and 2 bases at J, with 10 bases between. Germline lookup yields CDR1 MNHEY and CDR2 SVGAGI. The DNA of the CDR3 is TGTGCCAGCAGTTACGATGGAGGGGGCAATCAGCCCCAGCATTTT. Translating gives CASSYDGGGNQPQHF.

V and J are TRBV28 and TRBJ2-7; D possibly corresponds to TRBD1 (5 bases). The CDR3 length is 13 residues. Germline lookup yields CDR1 MDHEN and CDR2 SYDVKM. V was cut by 3 bases and J by 1 base, with 7 bases left in between. In DNA form, the CDR3 reads TGTGCCAGCAGTTTGCAGGGATCCTACGAGCAGTACTTC. Translated, it gives CASSLQGSYEQYF.

The chain uses TRBV30 and TRBJ2-5, with a tentative D call TRBD2 (6 bases). The DNA end favors TRBJ2-7, so the J call may be wrong. CDR3 length: 15 residues. The germline gives CDR1 GTSNPN, CDR2 SVGIG (reference sequence). The CDR3 protein is CAWRIISGVSYEQYF. In DNA, the CDR3 is TGTGCCTGGAGGATTATATCGGGGGTCTCCTACGAGCAGTACTTC.

A single count supports this clone. The rearrangement joins TRBV27 to TRBJ1-1; tentatively, D is TRBD1 (5 bases). CDR1 and CDR2 (germline): MNHEY, SMNVEV (reference sequence). The CDR3 is 13 residues long. Between the trimmed V and J ends, which lost 4 bases and 6 bases, there was a span of 12 bases. The CDR3 region has the DNA TGTGCCAGCAGTTCCTATCAGGGCGCTGAAGCTTTCTTT. Encoded protein: CASSSYQGAEAFF.